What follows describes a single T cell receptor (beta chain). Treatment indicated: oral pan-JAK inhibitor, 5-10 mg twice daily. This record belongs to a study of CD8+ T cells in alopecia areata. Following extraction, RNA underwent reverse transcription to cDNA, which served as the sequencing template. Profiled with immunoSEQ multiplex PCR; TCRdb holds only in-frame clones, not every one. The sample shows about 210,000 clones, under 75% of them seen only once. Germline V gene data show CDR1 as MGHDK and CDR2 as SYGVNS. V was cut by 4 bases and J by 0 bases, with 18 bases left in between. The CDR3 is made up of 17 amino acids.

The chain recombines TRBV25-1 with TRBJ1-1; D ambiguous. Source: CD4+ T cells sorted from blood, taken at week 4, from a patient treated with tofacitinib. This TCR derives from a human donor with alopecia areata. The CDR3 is CASSGHLPPNMNTEAFF. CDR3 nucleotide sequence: TGTGCCAGCAGTGGACACCTCCCTCCGAACATGAACACTGAAGCTTTCTTT. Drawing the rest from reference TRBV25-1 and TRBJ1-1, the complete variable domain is EADIYQTPRYLVIGTGKKITLECSQTMGHDKMYWYQQDPGMELHLIHYSYGVNSTEKGDLSSESTVSRIRTEHFPLTLESARPSHTSQYLCASSGHLPPNMNTEAFFGQGTRLTVV.